Shown below are 14 T cell receptor beta chains from a single sample sequenced in a study of blood T cell repertoires in COVID-19. The data were produced by immunoSEQ multiplex PCR, yet TCRdb's version contains in-frame clones alone and is incomplete. The sample has roughly 380,000 clones; around 87% are singletons. The source material was PBMCs or T cells enriched from blood (not recorded which). These TCRs come from a young man who had recovered from COVID-19.

A single count supports this clone. This chain connects TRBV15 to TRBJ2-4; tentatively, D is TRBD1 (6 bases). The CDR3 is 18 residues long. The V gene's germline CDR1 is LNHNV and CDR2 YYDKDF (reference sequence). Trimming pared 0 bases from V and 0 bases from J, leaving 15 bases between. CDR3 DNA: TGTGCCACCAGCAGAGAGGCGTTGGGACACGTAGCCAAAAACATTCAGTACTTC. This sequence encodes CATSREALGHVAKNIQYF.

V usage is TRBV27 and J usage is TRBJ1-1; no clear D gene. Trimming removed 6 bases from V and 1 base from J, with 9 bases in between. The germline gives CDR1 MNHEY, CDR2 SMNVEV (reference sequence). CDR3 size: 13 residues. The chain's CDR3 is CASSRMANTEAFF. The CDR3 DNA sequence: TGTGCCAGCAGCAGAATGGCGAACACTGAAGCTTTCTTT.

CDR3 sequence reads: CASSSGLSGGQETQYF. The CDR3 DNA sequence: TGTGCCAGCAGTTCAGGACTTTCAGGGGGCCAAGAGACCCAGTACTTC. The rearrangement joins TRBV3-1 (or the pseudogene TRBV3-2) to TRBJ2-5, with 7 nucleotides matching TRBD1. Germline V CDR1 and CDR2: LGHDT, YNNKEL (reference sequence). CDR3 length: 16 amino acids. After removal of 6 bases from V and 1 base from J, the junction contained 11 bases not matched to a gene.

V usage is TRBV2 and J usage is TRBJ2-7; TRBD2 aligns across 8 bases. CDR3 length: 19 residues. From germline, CDR1 is SNHLY and CDR2 FYNNEI. J gave up 0 bases and V 5 bases, and 18 bases lay outside the gene matches. Here the CDR3 reads CASSLTGGALTSISYEQYF. CDR3 nucleotide sequence: TGTGCCAGCAGTCTAACGGGGGGGGCCTTAACCTCAATCTCCTACGAGCAGTACTTC.

The chain combines TRBV7-2 with TRBJ1-6, with unresolved D. V lost 1 base and J lost 7, with 11 bases in between. The germline V gene has CDR1 SGHTA and CDR2 FQGNSA. The CDR3 covers 15 residues. The CDR3 region is CASSLGRSPNSPLHF. DNA for the CDR3: TGTGCCAGCAGCTTAGGACGGAGCCCAAATTCACCCCTCCACTTT.

The chain carries TRBV24-1 and TRBJ2-7, with D tentatively TRBD1 (5 bases). The V gene's germline CDR1 is KGHDR and CDR2 SFDVKD. The CDR3 totals 14 residues. V dropped 5 bases and J dropped 9 bases, with 19 bases sitting between them. CDR3 amino acids: CATSGVFRTTGQYF. Here the CDR3 DNA reads TGTGCCACCAGTGGCGTTTTCCGGACAACAGGGCAGTACTTC.

CDR3 DNA: TGCGCCAGCAGCTTGGTCAAACGGACTAGCGGAGATTACAATGAGCAGTTCTTC. Translated: CASSLVKRTSGDYNEQFF. The chain employs TRBV5-1 and TRBJ2-1, with 10 bases fitting TRBD2. Unmatched junction bases numbered 10, after V lost 0 bases and J lost 4 bases. The V gene's germline CDR1 is SGHRS and CDR2 YFSETQ. This CDR3 contains 18 residues.

The J gene is TRBJ1-6, the V gene TRBV11-1; D might be TRBD1 (6 bases). Between the trimmed V and J ends, which lost 5 bases and 7 bases, there was a span of 18 bases. The CDR3 spans 16 residues. Germline CDR1 and CDR2: SGHAT and FQDESV (reference sequence). CDR3 region: CASSPGTDRPNSPLHF. The CDR3 DNA reads as TGTGCCAGCAGCCCCGGGACCGACAGGCCCAATTCACCCCTCCACTTT.

The rearrangement joins TRBV4-1 to TRBJ2-5; 7 bases match TRBD1. The CDR3 contains 18 residues. V lost 0 bases to trimming and J lost 3 bases; unmatched junction nucleotides: 13. Germline V lookup: CDR1 MGHRA, CDR2 YSYEKL. The CDR3 DNA is TGCGCCAGCAGCCAAGATCCGATTATGACAGGGCGGAAAGAGACCCAGTACTTC. This translates into CASSQDPIMTGRKETQYF.

The chain uses TRBV6-2 or TRBV6-3 and TRBJ1-5, with 8 nucleotides matching TRBD1. Per germline, CDR1 MNHEY and CDR2 SVGEGT. V was pared by 5 bases and J by 5 bases, with 5 bases of the junction left unmatched. The CDR3 loop spans 14 amino acids. The CDR3 loop reads CASSKGQVYQPQHF. The CDR3 DNA sequence: TGTGCCAGCAGTAAGGGACAGGTCTATCAGCCCCAGCATTTT.

CDR3 protein: CASSKLAEYTGELFF. The CDR3 nucleotides read TGTGCCAGCAGCAAACTAGCGGAGTACACCGGGGAGCTGTTTTTT. The chain links TRBV21-1 to TRBJ2-2; whether TRBD2, the table's D call, matches the DNA was not checked. TRBV21-1 is reported as a pseudogene. This CDR3 spans 15 amino acids.

The chain uses TRBV6-5 and TRBJ2-2, with 8 bases lining up with TRBD1. The CDR3 is 15 residues long. Germline CDR1 reads MNHEY; CDR2 reads SVGAGI. The trim removed 4 bases at V and 6 bases at J, leaving 7 bases unmatched. The CDR3 DNA is TGTGCCAGCAGTTTGGGACAGGCAAATTCCGGGGAGCTGTTTTTT. Its translation is CASSLGQANSGELFF.

This sequence joins TRBV7-8 and TRBJ2-2; perhaps TRBD1 as D (5 bases). The V end lost 3 bases, the J end lost 4 bases, and 21 bases lay between the germline ends. Germline V gene sequence: CDR1 SGHVS, CDR2 FQNEAQ. The CDR3 is 18 amino acids. This chain's CDR3 is CASSFLGGQARGTGELFF. CDR3 DNA sequence: TGTGCCAGCAGCTTCCTAGGCGGTCAGGCAAGGGGCACCGGGGAGCTGTTTTTT.

This rearrangement joins TRBV5-1 to TRBJ2-2; no clear D gene. The CDR3 totals 15 residues. Between the trimmed V and J ends, which lost 8 bases and 0 bases, there was a span of 14 bases. CDR1 and CDR2 from the germline V gene are SGHRS and YFSETQ. The CDR3 sequence: CASQAGSSNTGELFF. CDR3 coding DNA: TGCGCCAGTCAAGCCGGGTCTTCGAACACCGGGGAGCTGTTTTTT.